Listed below are T cell receptor beta chains from one sample, sequenced in a study of long-term antiretroviral therapy in people with HIV. The repertoire was sequenced with immunoSEQ multiplex PCR; TCRdb's copy has only in-frame clones and lacks some. The sample yields under 20,000 clones, roughly 89% seen once. The source material was unsorted PBMCs, sampled 3 years after starting antiretroviral therapy. The source of these receptors is a man aged 45-65 years with HIV. The CDR3 runs from the conserved cysteine through the conserved F or W. A D gene is named only where the DNA matches it firmly. The size field is filled for only some rows; it gives once, few, many or a size class.

cdr3_nt cdr3_aa d_call v_call clone_size j_call
TGTGCCAGCAGCCCCAGACAGGGGTGGACCGGGGAGCTGTTTTTT CASSPRQGWTGELFF TRBD1 TRBV7-8 - TRBJ2-2
TGTGCCAGCAGCGTAGGGTCCTCGAACACTGAAGCTTTCTTT CASSVGSSNTEAFF - TRBV9 - TRBJ1-1
TGTGCCAGCAGCCACCCACATTCCGACTCTGGAAACACCATATATTTT CASSHPHSDSGNTIYF - TRBV11-2 - TRBJ1-3
TGTGCCAGCCCGGGCTCAACGAGGGGTACGTCAGCTTTCTTT CASPGSTRGTSAFF - TRBV2 - TRBJ1-1
TGTGCCAGTAGTCCCCCCGGGTGGAGGGAAAATGAGCAGTTCTTC CASSPPGWRENEQFF - TRBV19 - TRBJ2-1
TGTGCCAGCATCCGGACTAGCGGGGTCGGGGAGCTGTTTTTT CASIRTSGVGELFF TRBD2 TRBV2 - TRBJ2-2
TGTGCCAGCAGCCGCCGGGCGCAGACCACAGATACGCAGTATTTT CASSRRAQTTDTQYF - TRBV7-2 - TRBJ2-3
TGTGCCAGCAGCTTGGCCGGGACAGGGTCCTACAATGAGCAGTTCTTC CASSLAGTGSYNEQFF TRBD1 TRBV5-6 - TRBJ2-1
TGCAGCGTTAGAGGACAGGGTGGGACTGAAGCTTTCTTT CSVRGQGGTEAFF TRBD1 TRBV29-1 few TRBJ1-1
TGTGCCAGCAGCTCGGGTCCGGGCACTGAAGCTTTCTTT CASSSGPGTEAFF - TRBV7-3 once TRBJ1-1
TGCGCCAGCACTTACGGCAGGACTAGCACAGATACGCAGTATTTT CASTYGRTSTDTQYF - TRBV10-2 - TRBJ2-3
TGTGCCAGCAGCTCCTACAATGAGCAGTTCTTC CASSSYNEQFF - TRBV2 - TRBJ2-1
TGTGCTGTTGGGCTCTCCTACGAGCAGTACTTC CAVGLSYEQYF - TRBV27 - TRBJ2-7
TGTGCCAGCAGCTGGACAGGGGGCCGCAATCAGCCCCAGCATTTT CASSWTGGRNQPQHF TRBD1 TRBV11-2 - TRBJ1-5
TGTGCCAGCACCTCAGGCCTGGGGGGAAGCACAGATACGCAGTATTTT CASTSGLGGSTDTQYF - TRBV9 - TRBJ2-3
TGTGCCAGCAGTTTAGCGGGGTTCGCTACTGAAGCTTTCTTT CASSLAGFATEAFF - TRBV27 - TRBJ1-1
TGTGCCAGTAGACAGGAAGATACGCAGTATTTT CASRQEDTQYF - TRBV19 - TRBJ2-3
TGTGCCTCATCAGGGGGCGATGGCTACACCTTC CASSGGDGYTF TRBD1 TRBV30 - TRBJ1-2
TGCGCCAGCAGCTTGGGGGGAGGGTACGAGCAGTACTTC CASSLGGGYEQYF TRBD2 TRBV5-1 - TRBJ2-7
TGCAGTGCCAGAAGGGAGACCCAGTACTTC CSARRETQYF - TRBV20-1 - TRBJ2-5
TGTGCCAGTAAGAAACCGGGACAATCGAACACTGAAGCTTTCTTT CASKKPGQSNTEAFF - TRBV19 - TRBJ1-1
TGTGCCAGCAGTGAAGAACTCGGAGATGGCTACACCTTC CASSEELGDGYTF - TRBV2 few TRBJ1-2
TGCGCCAGCAGCCCGCTACGGGCAGACGGGGAGCTGTTTTTT CASSPLRADGELFF - TRBV5-1 - TRBJ2-2
TGTGCCATCAGTGCCCAGGAGTCGCATGGCTACACCTTC CAISAQESHGYTF - TRBV10-3 - TRBJ1-2
TGTGCCTGGAGTTTGGGGTTCACAGATACGCAGTATTTT CAWSLGFTDTQYF - TRBV30 once TRBJ2-3
TGTGCCATCAGTGTGTTTTCGGGGGCGAACACCGGGGAGCTGTTTTTT CAISVFSGANTGELFF - TRBV10-3 - TRBJ2-2
TGTGCCAGCCAGACTAGCGGGGGAATAGATACGCAGTATTTT CASQTSGGIDTQYF TRBD2 TRBV6-6 - TRBJ2-3
TGCGCCAGCAGTTTGACAGGGGGGGGCCTAGGCTACACCTTC CASSLTGGGLGYTF TRBD1 TRBV4-3 - TRBJ1-2
TGCGCCAGCAGCGAAGGGGCGGCTGGCTACACCTTC CASSEGAAGYTF - TRBV10-2 - TRBJ1-2
TGTGCCAGCAGCGGCGGGGGGTACGAGCAGTACTTC CASSGGGYEQYF TRBD2 TRBV9 - TRBJ2-7
TGTGCCAGCAGCTTAGACAGTGCGAACACCGGGGAGCTGTTTTTT CASSLDSANTGELFF - TRBV5-4 once TRBJ2-2
TGTGCCAGCAACTTAGGGGTCCTCAATGAGCAGTTCTTC CASNLGVLNEQFF - TRBV11-2 - TRBJ2-1
TGTGCCAGCAGGGGGACAGGCTATTACAATGAGCAGTTCTTC CASRGTGYYNEQFF TRBD1 TRBV27 - TRBJ2-1
TGTGCCATCAGGAATACTAGCGGAGTCTCCTACGAGCAGTACTTC CAIRNTSGVSYEQYF TRBD2 TRBV10-3 once TRBJ2-7
TGTGCCTGGGATTTGGGGACACCGGGGGGCTACACCTTC CAWDLGTPGGYTF - TRBV30 - TRBJ1-2
TGTGCCAGCAGCTTAATGGTACAAGAGACCCAGTACTTC CASSLMVQETQYF - TRBV11-2 - TRBJ2-5
TGCGCCAGCAGCCAAGCGGTTGGAGACAGCTCCTACGAGCAGTACTTC CASSQAVGDSSYEQYF - TRBV4-3 - TRBJ2-7
TGTGCCAGTAGTATAGCGGTTCACGGCGAATCTAACTATGGCTACACCTTC CASSIAVHGESNYGYTF - TRBV19 - TRBJ1-2
TGTGCCATCAGAGGGGCTAGCGGGTCAGATACGCAGTATTTT CAIRGASGSDTQYF TRBD2 TRBV10-3 once TRBJ2-3
TGCGCCAGCAGTGACGGGACAGGGTTGGGCTCTGGGGCCAACGTCCTGACTTTC CASSDGTGLGSGANVLTF TRBD1 TRBV10-1 - TRBJ2-6
TGTGCCAGCAGCAAAGTGGACCAGGCTCCCTACGAGCAGTACTTC CASSKVDQAPYEQYF - TRBV21-1 once TRBJ2-7
TGCGCCAGCAGCCACCCCCGGGACAGGGGAGGCTACACCTTC CASSHPRDRGGYTF TRBD1 TRBV4-3 once TRBJ1-2
TGTGCCAGTAGTATGTCCGGGACAGCCCAAAATTCACCCCTCCACTTT CASSMSGTAQNSPLHF TRBD1 TRBV19 - TRBJ1-6
TGCGCCAGCAGCCAAAGCGCGGACTCCTACTATGGCTACACCTTC CASSQSADSYYGYTF - TRBV4-1 - TRBJ1-2
TGTGCCAGCAGCTCCGGACGGAGCTCCTATAATTCACCCCTCCACTTT CASSSGRSSYNSPLHF - TRBV7-9 once TRBJ1-6
TGCGCCAGCCGGATCGGGACGGCGAACACCGGGGAGCTGTTTTTT CASRIGTANTGELFF - TRBV5-1 - TRBJ2-2
TGTGCCAGCAGATATCGGGGCTATAATGAAAAACTGTTTTTT CASRYRGYNEKLFF - TRBV6-6 - TRBJ1-4
TGTGCCTGGAGTTCCGGGAGCTTAGGGACTGAAGCTTTCTTT CAWSSGSLGTEAFF - TRBV30 - TRBJ1-1
TGCAGTGCTCAGGGGGCCGAGACCCAGTACTTC CSAQGAETQYF TRBD1 TRBV20-1 - TRBJ2-5
TGCGCCAGCAGCTTTACTCAGATTAGCTCTGGAAACACCATATATTTT CASSFTQISSGNTIYF - TRBV5-1 - TRBJ1-3
TGTGCCAGCAGCTTAGAGGACAGGGGTAATTCACCCCTCCACTTT CASSLEDRGNSPLHF TRBD1 TRBV7-6 - TRBJ1-6
TGTGCCAGTAGTTTGTCCCGGGACAGCTATAATTCACCCCTCCACTTT CASSLSRDSYNSPLHF TRBD1 TRBV19 - TRBJ1-6
TGTGCCAGCTCACCACCAGGGGACAGACCGTCCTATGGCTACACCTTC CASSPPGDRPSYGYTF TRBD1 TRBV18 - TRBJ1-2
TGTGCCAGCAGCGCCTCCGGGACAGGGTACCAAGAGACCCAGTACTTC CASSASGTGYQETQYF TRBD1 TRBV7-3 - TRBJ2-5
TGCGCCAGCAGCTTGGCGGGACAGATAAATCAGCCCCAGCATTTT CASSLAGQINQPQHF TRBD1 TRBV5-1 - TRBJ1-5